This T cell receptor beta chain was identified during a study of T-cell memory formation after mild COVID-19. Using its own MiXCR run on the 5' RACE reads, TCRdb lists one record per CDR3 protein. The sample consists of hundreds of thousands of distinct CDR3 sequences, roughly 23% of them appearing once. This clonotype was seen only once. The sequence came from an adult woman who had mild COVID-19 (a few samples of this study predate the infection). Cell type and time point are not known. The sequenced material came from PBMCs or a T cell subset sorted from them (not recorded which).

The CDR3: CASSQVRGYLGTDTQYF. CDR3 DNA sequence: TGCGCCAGCAGCCAAGTGCGAGGCTATTTGGGCACAGATACGCAGTATTTT. The chain employs TRBV4-3 and TRBJ2-3, with no clear D. Deletions cut 1 base from V and 1 base from J, with 15 bases between. Germline CDR1 reads LGHNA; CDR2 reads YSLEER. This CDR3 region has 17 residues.